The next 13 T cell receptor beta chains were all read from a single sample in a study of blood T cell repertoires in COVID-19. The protocol was immunoSEQ multiplex PCR, while the TCRdb copy is restricted to in-frame clones and leaves out a portion. Found here are hundreds of thousands of clones, roughly 85% of them singletons; the top ten hold 2% to 3%. Sequencing was carried out using PBMCs or T cells enriched from blood (not recorded which). These receptors were obtained from a woman aged 50 to 60 who had recovered from COVID-19.

The chain employs TRBV5-4 and TRBJ2-1; D is unclear. V lost 2 bases and J lost 4, with 7 bases in between. CDR3 size: 13 residues. Germline lookup yields CDR1 SGHNT and CDR2 YYREEE (reference sequence). CDR3 sequence reads: CASSLIQYNEQFF. The CDR3 DNA follows: TGTGCCAGCAGCTTAATCCAGTACAATGAGCAGTTCTTC.

This sequence joins TRBV6-5 and TRBJ2-4; 11 bases line up with TRBD1. The CDR3 spans 15 residues. J lost 8 bases, V lost 4 bases, and 7 bases had no gene match. Germline assignment: CDR1 MNHEY and CDR2 SVGAGI. For the CDR3, the DNA is TGTGCCAGCAGTTTAGGGACAGGGGGTTACCACATTCAGTACTTC. Translated, it gives CASSLGTGGYHIQYF.

The V and J genes are TRBV7-2 and TRBJ2-1; D possibly corresponds to TRBD1 (6 bases). CDR3 size: 16 residues. V lost 7 bases and J lost 2, with 18 bases in between. The germline V gene has CDR1 SGHTA and CDR2 FQGNSA. The CDR3 DNA reads as TGTGCCAGCAAAAGTCCAGGGGCGGGTCCCTACAATGAGCAGTTCTTC. Protein: CASKSPGAGPYNEQFF.

This chain links TRBV2 with TRBJ2-3; weak D call: TRBD2 (6 bases). Trimming removed 1 base from V and 4 bases from J, with 27 bases in between. The CDR3 has 20 residues. From germline, CDR1 is SNHLY and CDR2 FYNNEI. CDR3 DNA: TGTGCCAGCAGTGAAGGGGTGGACTATGCTGACACCCTCCCCCCAGATACGCAGTATTTT. The encoded protein is CASSEGVDYADTLPPDTQYF.

The chain carries TRBV4-3 and TRBJ2-6, with D possibly being TRBD1 (6 bases). V was clipped by 3 bases and J by 2 bases, with 11 bases between them. The CDR3 covers 16 residues. Germline-derived CDR1 and CDR2 are LGHNA and YSLEER. The CDR3 here is CASSHRQAPGANVLTF. In DNA, the CDR3 is TGCGCCAGCAGCCACCGACAGGCTCCTGGGGCCAACGTCCTGACTTTC.

The chain employs TRBV11-3 and TRBJ2-3; 10 bases map to TRBD2. This CDR3 is 13 amino acids long. Germline CDR1 reads SGHNT; CDR2 reads YENEEA. V was pared by 3 bases and J by 6 bases, with 0 bases of the junction left unmatched. The CDR3 nucleotides are TGTGCCAGCAGCTTTAGCGGGGGGGATACGCAGTATTTT. Translating it yields CASSFSGGDTQYF.

V is TRBV19 and J is TRBJ1-2, with TRBD1 as a possible D gene (6 bases). This CDR3 has 13 residues. The germline V gene encodes CDR1 LNHDA and CDR2 SQIVND (reference sequence). V lost 5 bases and J lost 7, with 14 bases in between. The CDR3, as DNA: TGTGCCAGTAGTGACCAGCTCAGGGGTGGCTACACCTTC. Translated, it gives CASSDQLRGGYTF.

The V gene is TRBV4-1, the J gene TRBJ2-3; TRBD2 aligns across 9 bases. V shed 1 base and J 0 bases; nucleotides not matched to a gene: 11. Germline assignment: CDR1 MGHRA and CDR2 YSYEKL. There are 19 residues in the CDR3. The CDR3 DNA reads TGCGCCAGCAGCCAAGGTCCAGCGGGGGGTAGTATTAGCACAGATACGCAGTATTTT. It translates to CASSQGPAGGSISTDTQYF.

This chain links TRBV9 with TRBJ1-1, with a possible D match to TRBD1 (6 bases). Germline V gene lookup returns CDR1 SGDLS and CDR2 YYNGEE. V was clipped by 0 bases and J by 4 bases, with 22 bases between them. This CDR3 spans 18 amino acids. The CDR3 bases are TGTGCCAGCAGCGTAGGAGACAGGAATTTCTTCGAAGGCACTGAAGCTTTCTTT. Translated: CASSVGDRNFFEGTEAFF.

This chain uses TRBV11-2 with TRBJ1-2, with D possibly matching TRBD1 (6 bases). From germline, CDR1 is SGHAT and CDR2 FQNNGV. The CDR3 runs 14 residues. V lost 4 bases to trimming and J lost 8 bases, with 17 bases between them. The chain's CDR3 is CASSYPGTLRGYTF. In nucleotides, the CDR3 is TGTGCCAGCAGCTACCCCGGGACACTACGGGGCTACACCTTC.

The chain recombines TRBV18 with TRBJ1-4; weak D call: TRBD1 (5 bases). CDR1 and CDR2 (germline): KGHSH, LQKENI. The ends were cut back, 1 base at V and 7 bases at J, with 13 bases in the middle. The CDR3 loop spans 15 amino acids. CDR3 bases: TGTGCCAGCTCACCACAGTTTCAGGGCGGTGAAAAACTGTTTTTT. Residues: CASSPQFQGGEKLFF.

The genes are TRBV29-1 and TRBJ1-2; possible D gene TRBD1, 6 bases. CDR1 SQVTM and CDR2 ANQGSEA come from the germline V gene. The V end lost 7 bases, the J end lost 3 bases, and 9 bases lay between the germline ends. The CDR3 runs to 11 residues. The CDR3 loop is CSERTDYGYTF. The CDR3 DNA is TGCAGCGAGCGGACAGACTATGGCTACACCTTC.

This clone was counted only a few times. The chain recombines TRBV3-1 (or the pseudogene TRBV3-2) with TRBJ2-7; D ambiguous. From germline, CDR1 is LGHDT and CDR2 YNNKEL (reference sequence). V was clipped by 8 bases and J by 7 bases, with 24 bases between them. This CDR3 comprises 15 residues. CDR3 region: CASSSEYSGVREQYF. The CDR3 bases are TGTGCCAGCTCCTCGGAGTACTCTGGTGTGAGGGAGCAGTACTTC.